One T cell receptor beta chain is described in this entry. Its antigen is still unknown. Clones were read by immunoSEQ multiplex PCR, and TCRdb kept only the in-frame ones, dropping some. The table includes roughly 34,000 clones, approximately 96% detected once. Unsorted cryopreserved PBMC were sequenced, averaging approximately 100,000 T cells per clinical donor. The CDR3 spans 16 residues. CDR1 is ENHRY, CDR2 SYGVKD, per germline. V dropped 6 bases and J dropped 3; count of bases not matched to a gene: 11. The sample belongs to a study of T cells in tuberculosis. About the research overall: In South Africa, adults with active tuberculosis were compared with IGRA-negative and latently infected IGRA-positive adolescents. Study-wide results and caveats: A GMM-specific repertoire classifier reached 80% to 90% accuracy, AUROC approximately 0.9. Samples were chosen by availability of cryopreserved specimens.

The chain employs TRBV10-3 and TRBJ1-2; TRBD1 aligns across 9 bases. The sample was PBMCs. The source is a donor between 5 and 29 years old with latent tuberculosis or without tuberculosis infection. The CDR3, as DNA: TGTGCCATCAGCCAAACCGGGACAGGGATGGACTATGGCTACACCTTC. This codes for CAISQTGTGMDYGYTF.